This T cell receptor (beta chain) was obtained from a study of blood T cell repertoires in COVID-19. This CDR3 spans 14 amino acids. Germline V gives CDR1 MNHEY, CDR2 SVGAGI. The ends lost 6 bases at V and 7 bases at J; junction bases unmatched: 4. Sequenced by immunoSEQ multiplex PCR; TCRdb stores in-frame clones only, minus some. The table has a few hundred thousand clones, over 75% seen once. A single count supports this clone. Sequenced: PBMCs or T cells enriched from blood (not recorded which). The genes are TRBV6-5 and TRBJ1-6; 9 bases map to TRBD1. The TCR sequence derives from a man between 18 and 35 years old who had recovered from COVID-19. In DNA, the CDR3 is TGTGCCAGCAGCCCCGGGACAGGGAATTCACCCCTCCACTTT. Translation gives CASSPGTGNSPLHF.